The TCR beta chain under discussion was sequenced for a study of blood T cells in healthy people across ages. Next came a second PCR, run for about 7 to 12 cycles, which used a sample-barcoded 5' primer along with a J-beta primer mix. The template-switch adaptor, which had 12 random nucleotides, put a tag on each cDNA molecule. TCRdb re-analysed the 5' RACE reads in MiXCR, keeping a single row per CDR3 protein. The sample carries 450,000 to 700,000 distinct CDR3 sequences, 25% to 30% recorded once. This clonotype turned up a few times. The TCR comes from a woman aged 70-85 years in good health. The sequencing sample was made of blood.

In DNA form, the CDR3 reads TGTGCCAGCAGTCCCGGGACAGGGGCGGCATACTACAATGAGCAGTTCTTC. Amino acid sequence: CASSPGTGAAYYNEQFF. V and J are TRBV6-1 and TRBJ2-1; TRBD1 aligns across 10 bases. Germline CDR1 reads MNHNS; CDR2 reads SASEGT. CDR3 size: 17 residues. After removal of 5 bases from V and 3 bases from J, the junction contained 10 bases not matched to a gene.